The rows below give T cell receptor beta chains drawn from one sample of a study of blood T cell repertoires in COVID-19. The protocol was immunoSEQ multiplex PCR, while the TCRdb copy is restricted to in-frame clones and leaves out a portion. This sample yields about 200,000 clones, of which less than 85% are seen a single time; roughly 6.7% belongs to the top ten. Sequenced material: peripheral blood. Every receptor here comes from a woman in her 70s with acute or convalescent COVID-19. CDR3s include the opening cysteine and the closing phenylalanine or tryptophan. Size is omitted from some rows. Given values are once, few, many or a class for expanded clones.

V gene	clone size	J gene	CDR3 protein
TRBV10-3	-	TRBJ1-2	CAIRGTGSNYGYTF
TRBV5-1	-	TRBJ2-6	CASSSTGVGANVLTF
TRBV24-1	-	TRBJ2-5	CATSATTGSETQYF
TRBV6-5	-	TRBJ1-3	CASRKTPYSGNTIYF
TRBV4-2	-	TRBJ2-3	CASSQVPGLADTQYF
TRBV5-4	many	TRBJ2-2	CASSPRTLNTGELFF
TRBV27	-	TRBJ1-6	CASKNRNSPLHF
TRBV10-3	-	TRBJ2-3	CAIGDGAGGPDTQYF
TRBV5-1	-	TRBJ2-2	CASSLEASGGTANTGELFF
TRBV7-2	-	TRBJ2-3	CASSLILPTDTQYF